The 17 T cell receptor beta chains below all came from one sample that was sequenced in a study of T cell responses to AZD1222 COVID-19 vaccine. Profiling relied on immunoSEQ multiplex PCR, and the TCRdb table lists in-frame clones only, not all of them. The sample gives 100,000 to 120,000 clones, approximately 90% of which show up once; over 12% is in the top ten. Here the sequenced sample was peripheral blood, taken 28 days after the second AZD1222 dose. The receptors were gathered from an adult who received the AZD1222 COVID-19 vaccine.

The table lists this clone with a count of one. The genes are TRBV6-6 and TRBJ1-1; no definite D call. The CDR3 loop spans 14 amino acids. Germline V CDR1 and CDR2: MNHNY, SVGAGI (reference sequence). V dropped 6 bases and J dropped 1 base, with 12 bases sitting between them. The CDR3 loop reads CASRSGPSNTEAFF. For the CDR3, the DNA is TGTGCCAGCAGATCCGGGCCTTCGAACACTGAAGCTTTCTTT.

This rearrangement joins TRBV19 to TRBJ2-5, with 12 bases identical to TRBD2. V dropped 6 bases and J dropped 4; count of bases not matched to a gene: 9. This CDR3 is 16 amino acids long. Germline V gene lookup returns CDR1 LNHDA and CDR2 SQIVND (reference sequence). This CDR3 is CASSRLAGALRETQYF. The CDR3 bases are TGTGCCAGTAGCCGACTAGCGGGGGCCCTTAGAGAGACCCAGTACTTC. The full variable domain, completed using reference TRBV19 and TRBJ2-5, is DGGITQSPKYLFRKEGQNVTLSCEQNLNHDAMYWYRQDPGQGLRLIYYSQIVNDFQKGDIAEGYSVSREKKESFPLTVTSAQKNPTAFYLCASSRLAGALRETQYFGPGTRLLVL.

The rearrangement links TRBV6-6 to TRBJ2-3; unclear D gene. The V gene lost 0 bases and the J gene lost 4 bases, with 5 bases spanning the gap. In germline, CDR1 is MNHNY, CDR2 SVGAGI (reference sequence). The CDR3 contains 13 residues. CDR3 nucleotide sequence: TGTGCCAGCAGTTACTCGAGGCCAGATACGCAGTATTTT. This sequence encodes CASSYSRPDTQYF.

The chain carries TRBV19 and TRBJ1-1, with unresolved D. The CDR3 contains 11 residues. Trimming took 0 bases from V and 4 from J, leaving 0 bases between them. Germline-derived CDR1 and CDR2 are LNHDA and SQIVND (reference sequence). CDR3 residues: CASSIDTEAFF. CDR3 nucleotides: TGTGCCAGTAGTATAGACACTGAAGCTTTCTTT.

This clone has only a few counts. The rearrangement joins TRBV10-3 to TRBJ1-3; possibly TRBD1 for D (5 bases). The V and J ends lost 2 bases and 3 bases respectively, with 8 bases between them. The CDR3 totals 14 residues. Germline CDR1 and CDR2: ENHRY and SYGVKD. In nucleotides, the CDR3 is TGTGCCATCAGTGAGGGCAGGGATGGAAACACCATATATTTT. Its protein product is CAISEGRDGNTIYF.

The chain links TRBV25-1 to TRBJ1-6; the D is unclear. V was clipped by 2 bases and J by 5 bases, with 13 bases between them. Germline V gives CDR1 MGHDK, CDR2 SYGVNS. There are 16 residues in the CDR3. CDR3 residues: CASSEGDRINNSPLHF. In DNA form, the CDR3 reads TGTGCCAGCAGTGAAGGGGATAGGATTAATAATTCACCCCTCCACTTT. Supplemented by reference TRBV25-1 and TRBJ1-6, the full variable domain reads EADIYQTPRYLVIGTGKKITLECSQTMGHDKMYWYQQDPGMELHLIHYSYGVNSTEKGDLSSESTVSRIRTEHFPLTLESARPSHTSQYLCASSEGDRINNSPLHFGNGTRLTVT.

The V and J genes are TRBV18 and TRBJ1-2, with a weak D call TRBD1 (6 bases). Per germline, CDR1 KGHSH and CDR2 LQKENI. The CDR3 is 15 amino acids. V lost 5 bases and J lost 0, with 13 bases in between. The CDR3 loop reads CASSATGTTNYGYTF. CDR3 DNA sequence: TGTGCCAGCTCAGCCACCGGGACAACTAACTATGGCTACACCTTC.

The chain recombines TRBV7-9 with TRBJ2-2, with D possibly matching TRBD1 (6 bases). The V end was cut by 6 bases, the J end by 6 bases, with 11 bases between. Germline lookup yields CDR1 SEHNR and CDR2 FQNEAQ (reference sequence). This CDR3 is 13 amino acids long. DNA for the CDR3: TGTGCCAGCAGTGACACAGGGCCCGGGGAGCTGTTTTTT. The encoded protein is CASSDTGPGELFF.

The V and J genes are TRBV28 and TRBJ1-5, with D perhaps TRBD1 (5 bases). Germline CDR1 and CDR2: MDHEN and SYDVKM. The CDR3 contains 16 residues. Trimming took off 5 bases at V and 5 bases at J, with 19 bases between the two ends. The CDR3 sequence is CASSRPTGVYYQPQHF. The CDR3 bases are TGTGCCAGCAGTCGTCCTACAGGAGTCTACTATCAGCCCCAGCATTTT.

The rearrangement links TRBV10-2 to TRBJ1-1; 8 bases line up with TRBD1. This CDR3 contains 12 residues. Germline V CDR1 and CDR2: WSHSY, SAAADI. V lost 5 bases and J lost 9; bases outside the gene matches: 5. CDR3 loop: CASSKDRVKAFF. DNA for the CDR3: TGCGCCAGCAGTAAGGACAGGGTTAAAGCTTTCTTT.

This clone appeared a few times. The chain links TRBV6-4 to TRBJ1-1, with a possible D match to TRBD1 (6 bases). The CDR3 has 13 amino acids. V was pared by 0 bases and J by 6 bases, with 8 bases between. CDR1 and CDR2 (germline): MRHNA, SNTAGT. The DNA for the CDR3 is TGTGCCAGCAGTGACTCTCGGGGGCCTGAAGCTTTCTTT. Protein: CASSDSRGPEAFF.

This clone showed up just once. This rearrangement joins TRBV10-3 to TRBJ2-5; D may match TRBD1 or TRBD2 (5 bases each). The CDR3 runs to 14 residues. Germline V gives CDR1 ENHRY, CDR2 SYGVKD. The ends were cut back, 8 bases at V and 0 bases at J, with 13 bases in the middle. The chain's CDR3 is CAIGGWGYQETQYF. CDR3 coding DNA: TGTGCCATCGGGGGTTGGGGATACCAAGAGACCCAGTACTTC.

This clone was observed a single time. The chain links TRBV6-5 to TRBJ1-2; 8 positions agree with TRBD1. V was pared by 0 bases and J by 4 bases, with 4 bases of the junction left unmatched. Germline assignment: CDR1 MNHEY and CDR2 SVGAGI. This CDR3 comprises 15 residues. The CDR3 coding sequence is TGTGCCAGCAGTTACTCGCCAGGGGGCGGCTATGGCTACACCTTC. Encoded protein: CASSYSPGGGYGYTF.

The rearrangement joins TRBV25-1 to TRBJ1-4; tentatively, D is TRBD1 (6 bases). The V gene lost 1 base and the J gene lost 3 bases, with 15 bases spanning the gap. This CDR3 contains 17 residues. CDR1 and CDR2 (germline): MGHDK, SYGVNS. In nucleotides, the CDR3 is TGTGCCAGCAGTGAATGGAGCAGGGGAAGGTCTAATGAAAAACTGTTTTTT. This sequence encodes CASSEWSRGRSNEKLFF.

This sequence joins TRBV5-4 and TRBJ2-3; D is unresolved. Germline CDR1 is SGHNT and CDR2 is YYREEE (reference sequence). V gave up 1 base and J gave up 0 bases, with 6 bases separating them. This CDR3 has 14 residues. The CDR3 is CASSLPSSTDTQYF. In DNA form, the CDR3 reads TGTGCCAGCAGCTTGCCTTCCAGCACAGATACGCAGTATTTT.

The chain couples TRBV10-3 to TRBJ2-2, with a weak D call TRBD2 (7 bases). The germline CDR1 and CDR2 sequences are ENHRY and SYGVKD. The CDR3 contains 17 residues. Trimming took 0 bases from V and 0 from J, leaving 11 bases between them. The DNA for the CDR3 is TGTGCCATCAGTGAGTCGCCGGGGGGCGCGAACACCGGGGAGCTGTTTTTT. Protein product: CAISESPGGANTGELFF.

The gene calls are TRBV21-1 and TRBJ1-5. TRBV21-1 is a listed pseudogene. The CDR3 contains 16 residues. CDR3 nucleotides: TGTGCCAGCAGCAAGAACCGGACGGATAGCAATCAGCCCCAGCATTTT. Its protein is CASSKNRTDSNQPQHF.